The clone carrying this T cell receptor beta chain was recorded a few times. TCRdb independently ran MiXCR on the 5' RACE reads; one entry per CDR3 protein. Seen here are hundreds of thousands of distinct CDR3 sequences, roughly 19% observed once, and the top ten hold around 15%. This record belongs to a study of T cells after yellow fever vaccination. Trimming took off 0 bases at V and 5 bases at J, with 18 bases between the two ends. CDR1 SGDLS and CDR2 YYNGEE come from the germline V gene. The CDR3 consists of 17 residues. This clonotype was obtained from a man under 40 who received the YFV17D yellow fever vaccine. The chain has TRBV9 and TRBJ2-1; possibly TRBD1 for D (6 bases). The material was PBMCs, obtained 15 days after the yellow fever booster vaccination. The CDR3 spells CASSVVGASSLDNEQFF. Written as DNA, the CDR3 is TGTGCCAGCAGCGTAGTGGGGGCCTCCTCCCTGGACAATGAGCAGTTCTTC.